The T cell receptor beta chain described here comes from a study of T cell responses to AZD1222 COVID-19 vaccine. The study, taken as a whole, reports: At 160-218 and 743-854, vaccine-associated CD4 TCRs were dominant, and they spanned spike. Recipients of AZD1222 seropositive at baseline numbered only 6 or 7.

V was pared by 7 bases and J by 9 bases, with 13 bases between. CDR1 is MDHEN, CDR2 SYDVKM, per germline. There are 12 residues in the CDR3. Regarding this clone: What it recognizes is unknown.

The table came from immunoSEQ multiplex PCR; TCRdb's copy has only in-frame clones and leaves some out. The sample holds about 56,000 clones, around nine tenths seen once. This TCR was sampled from an adult in good health. The sample here was peripheral blood, taken on day 0 of AZD1222 vaccination. The chain carries TRBV28 and TRBJ2-1; D not certain. The CDR3 spells CASTKGVGEQFF. As DNA, the CDR3 is TGTGCCAGCACCAAAGGAGTGGGTGAGCAGTTCTTC. The complete variable domain, with remaining parts taken from reference TRBV28 and TRBJ2-1, reads DVKVTQSSRYLVKRTGEKVFLECVQDMDHENMFWYRQDPGLGLRLIYFSYDVKMKEKGDIPEGYSVSREKKERFSLILESASTNQTSMYLCASTKGVGEQFFGPGTRLTVL.